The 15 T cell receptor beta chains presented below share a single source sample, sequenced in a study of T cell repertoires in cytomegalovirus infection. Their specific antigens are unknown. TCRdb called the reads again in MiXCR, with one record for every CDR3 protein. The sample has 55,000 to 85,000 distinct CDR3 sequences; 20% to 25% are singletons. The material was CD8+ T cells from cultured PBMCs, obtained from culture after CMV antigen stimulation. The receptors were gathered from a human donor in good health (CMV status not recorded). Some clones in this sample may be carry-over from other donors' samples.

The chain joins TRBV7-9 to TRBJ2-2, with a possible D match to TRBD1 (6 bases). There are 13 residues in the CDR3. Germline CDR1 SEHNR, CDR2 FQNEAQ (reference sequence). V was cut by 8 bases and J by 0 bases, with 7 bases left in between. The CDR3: CASGQSNTGELFF. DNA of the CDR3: TGTGCCAGCGGACAGTCGAACACCGGGGAGCTGTTTTTT. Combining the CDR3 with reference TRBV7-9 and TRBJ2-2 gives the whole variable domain DTGVSQNPRHKITKRGQNVTFRCDPISEHNRLYWYRQTLGQGPEFLTYFQNEAQLEKSRLLSDRFSAERPKGSFSTLEIQRTEQGDSAMYLCASGQSNTGELFFGEGSRLTVL.

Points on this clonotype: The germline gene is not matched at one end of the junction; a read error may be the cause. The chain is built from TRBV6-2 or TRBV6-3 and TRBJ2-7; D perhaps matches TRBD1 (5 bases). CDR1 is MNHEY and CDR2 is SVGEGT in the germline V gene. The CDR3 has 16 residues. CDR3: CASSQYSGPSLYEQCF. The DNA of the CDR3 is TGTGCCAGCAGCCAATACTCAGGGCCATCCCTCTACGAGCAGTGCTTC.

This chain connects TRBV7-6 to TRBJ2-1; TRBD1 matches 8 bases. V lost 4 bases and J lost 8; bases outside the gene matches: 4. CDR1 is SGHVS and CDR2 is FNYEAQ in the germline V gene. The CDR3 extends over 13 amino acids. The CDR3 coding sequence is TGTGCCAGCAGCTCGACAGGGGCTTATGAGCAGTTCTTC. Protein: CASSSTGAYEQFF.

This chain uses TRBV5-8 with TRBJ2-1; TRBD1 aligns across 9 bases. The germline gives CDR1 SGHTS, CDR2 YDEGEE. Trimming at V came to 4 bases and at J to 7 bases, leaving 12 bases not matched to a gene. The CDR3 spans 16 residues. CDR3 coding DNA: TGTGCCAGCAGCCAACCGGACAGGGGCCGTAGGAATGAGCAGTTCTTC. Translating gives CASSQPDRGRRNEQFF.

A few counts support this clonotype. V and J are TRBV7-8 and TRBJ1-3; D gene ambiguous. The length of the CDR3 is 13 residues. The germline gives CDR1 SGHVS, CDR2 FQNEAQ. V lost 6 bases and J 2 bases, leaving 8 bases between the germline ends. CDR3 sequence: CASREGAGNTIYF. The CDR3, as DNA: TGTGCCAGCAGAGAGGGTGCTGGAAACACCATATATTTT.

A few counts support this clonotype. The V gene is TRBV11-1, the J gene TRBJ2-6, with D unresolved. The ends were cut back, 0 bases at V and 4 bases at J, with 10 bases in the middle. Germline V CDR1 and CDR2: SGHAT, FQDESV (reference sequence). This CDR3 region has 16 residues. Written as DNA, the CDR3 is TGTGCCAGCAGCTTAGCCCGGGTATCAGGGGCCAACGTCCTGACTTTC. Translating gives CASSLARVSGANVLTF.

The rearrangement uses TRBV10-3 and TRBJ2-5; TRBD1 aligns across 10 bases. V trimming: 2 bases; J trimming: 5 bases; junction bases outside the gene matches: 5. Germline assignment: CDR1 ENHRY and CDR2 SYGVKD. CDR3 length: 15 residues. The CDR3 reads CAISEKGQGSETQYF. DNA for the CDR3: TGTGCCATCAGTGAGAAGGGACAGGGGTCGGAGACCCAGTACTTC.

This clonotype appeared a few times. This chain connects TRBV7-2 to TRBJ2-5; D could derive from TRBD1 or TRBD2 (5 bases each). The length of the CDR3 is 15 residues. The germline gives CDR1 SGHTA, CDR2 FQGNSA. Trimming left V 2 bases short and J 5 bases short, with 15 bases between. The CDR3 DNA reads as TGTGCCAGCAGCTTAAGGGACCAAAAGGCGGAGACCCAGTACTTC. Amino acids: CASSLRDQKAETQYF.

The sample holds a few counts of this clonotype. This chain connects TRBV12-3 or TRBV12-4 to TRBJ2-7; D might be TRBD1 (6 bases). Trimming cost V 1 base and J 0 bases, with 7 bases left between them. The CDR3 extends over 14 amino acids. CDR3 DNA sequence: TGTGCCAGCAGTTTAGGGACAGCCTCCTACGAGCAGTACTTC. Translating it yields CASSLGTASYEQYF.

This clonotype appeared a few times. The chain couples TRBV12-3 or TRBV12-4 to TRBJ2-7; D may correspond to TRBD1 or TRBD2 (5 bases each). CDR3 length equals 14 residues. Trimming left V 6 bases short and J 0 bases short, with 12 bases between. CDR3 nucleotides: TGTGCCAGCAGACCCCGGGACCTCTCCTACGAGCAGTACTTC. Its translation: CASRPRDLSYEQYF.

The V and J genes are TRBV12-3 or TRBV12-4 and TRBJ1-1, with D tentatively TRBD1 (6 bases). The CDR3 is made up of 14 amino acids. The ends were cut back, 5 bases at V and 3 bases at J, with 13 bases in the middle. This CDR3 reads CASSPVRGYTEAFF. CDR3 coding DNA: TGTGCCAGCAGTCCTGTCAGGGGCTACACTGAAGCTTTCTTT.

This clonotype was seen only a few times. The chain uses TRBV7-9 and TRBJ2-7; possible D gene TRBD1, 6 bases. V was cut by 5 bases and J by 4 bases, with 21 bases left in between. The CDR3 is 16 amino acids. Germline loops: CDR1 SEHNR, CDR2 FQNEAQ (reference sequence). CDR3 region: CASSPGSDRPQYEQYF. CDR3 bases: TGTGCCAGCAGCCCCGGGTCGGACAGACCTCAATACGAGCAGTACTTC.

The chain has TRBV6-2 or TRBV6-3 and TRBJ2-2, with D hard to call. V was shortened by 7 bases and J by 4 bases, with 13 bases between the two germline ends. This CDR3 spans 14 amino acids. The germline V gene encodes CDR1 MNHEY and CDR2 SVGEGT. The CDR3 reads CASTGGTSTGELFF. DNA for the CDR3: TGTGCCAGCACTGGCGGAACCTCCACCGGGGAGCTGTTTTTT.

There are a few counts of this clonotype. The CDR3 protein is CASSLGYAEQYF. CDR3 nucleotide sequence: TGTGCCAGCAGTTTAGGGTACGCCGAGCAGTACTTC. The chain joins TRBV12-3 or TRBV12-4 to TRBJ2-7, with D unresolved. CDR3 length: 12 amino acids. V lost 1 base, J lost 6 bases, and 7 bases lay in between.

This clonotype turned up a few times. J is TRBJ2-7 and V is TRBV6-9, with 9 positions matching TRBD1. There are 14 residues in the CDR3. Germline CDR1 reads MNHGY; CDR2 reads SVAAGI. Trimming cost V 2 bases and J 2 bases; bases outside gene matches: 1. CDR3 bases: TGTGCCAGCAGTTATAGGGACAGGGCCTACGAGCAGTACTTC. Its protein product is CASSYRDRAYEQYF.